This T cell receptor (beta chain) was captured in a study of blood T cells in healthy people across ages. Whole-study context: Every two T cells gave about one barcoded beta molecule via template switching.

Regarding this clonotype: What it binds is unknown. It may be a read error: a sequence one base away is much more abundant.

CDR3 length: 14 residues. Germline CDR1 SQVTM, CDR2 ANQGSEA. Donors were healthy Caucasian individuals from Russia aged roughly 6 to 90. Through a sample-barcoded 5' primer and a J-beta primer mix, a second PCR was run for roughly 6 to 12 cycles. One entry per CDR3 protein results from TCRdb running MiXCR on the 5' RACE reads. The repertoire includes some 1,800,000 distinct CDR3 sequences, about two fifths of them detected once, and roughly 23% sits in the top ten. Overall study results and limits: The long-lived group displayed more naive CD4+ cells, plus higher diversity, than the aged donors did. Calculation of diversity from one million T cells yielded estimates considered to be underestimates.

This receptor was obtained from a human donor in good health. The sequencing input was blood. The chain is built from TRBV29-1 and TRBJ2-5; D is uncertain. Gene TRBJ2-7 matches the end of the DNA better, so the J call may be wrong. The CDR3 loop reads CSGMAFPFSNEQYF. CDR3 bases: TGCAGTGGGATGGCGTTCCCCTTCTCCAACGAGCAGTACTTC.